The following is a T cell receptor beta chain sequence with its context. The CDR3 consists of 14 residues. V was cut by 1 base and J by 2 bases, with 8 bases left in between. Germline V gene lookup returns CDR1 SGHRS and CDR2 YFSETQ. The sample is drawn from a study of blood T cell repertoires in COVID-19. Study in general: Acute and convalescent COVID-19 samples came from the United States, Italy and Spain.

Measured with immunoSEQ multiplex PCR; TCRdb has only the in-frame clones, and not every one. The sample includes roughly 100,000 clones, around 86% of them seen just once. This chain uses TRBV5-1 with TRBJ2-3; no clear D gene. This clonotype was obtained from a man aged 50-60 years with acute or convalescent COVID-19. Sequenced: peripheral blood. The CDR3 sequence is CASSLSAVTDTQYF. CDR3 in DNA: TGCGCCAGCAGCTTGAGCGCAGTCACAGATACGCAGTATTTT.